Each of the 13 T cell receptor beta chains below was sequenced from the same sample in a study of shared clonotypes between healthy human individuals. The protocol was immunoSEQ multiplex PCR, while the TCRdb copy is restricted to in-frame clones and leaves out a portion. The sample consists of 2.3 million or so clones, 85% to 95% of them appearing once. Sequencing was carried out using naive CD4+ T cells from PBMCs. As for subset: CD45RA+ positively selected. All receptors come from a man aged 18 to 35 in good health. Some clones in this sample may be carry-over from other donors' samples.

The chain joins TRBV28 to TRBJ2-3; no definite D call. V lost 5 bases and J 4 bases, leaving 7 bases between the germline ends. This CDR3 spans 12 amino acids. Germline V CDR1 and CDR2: MDHEN, SYDVKM. CDR3 sequence (DNA): TGTGCCAGCAGTCCGAACCCAGATACGCAGTATTTT. Protein: CASSPNPDTQYF.

V is TRBV27 and J is TRBJ2-2; a possible D gene is TRBD2 (6 bases). With 6 bases removed from V and 0 bases from J, the gap between germline ends came to 11 bases. The length of the CDR3 is 15 residues. The germline V gene has CDR1 MNHEY and CDR2 SMNVEV (reference sequence). The CDR3 DNA sequence: TGTGCCAGCAGCATACGGGGGACGAACACCGGGGAGCTGTTTTTT. Protein: CASSIRGTNTGELFF.

The rearrangement uses TRBV5-1 and TRBJ1-3; 7 bases match TRBD1. Germline trimming cut 3 bases from V and 0 bases from J; bases unmatched to any gene: 6. Germline assignment: CDR1 SGHRS and CDR2 YFSETQ. The CDR3 sequence is 16 residues long. CDR3 DNA sequence: TGCGCCAGCAGCTCGCAGGGACAGTACTCTGGAAACACCATATATTTT. Protein: CASSSQGQYSGNTIYF.

Note on this clone: The same CDR3 also results from other DNA sequences found in this sample. This chain uses TRBV28 with TRBJ1-5; 10 bases fit TRBD1. This CDR3 is built from 15 residues. V shed 5 bases and J 4 bases; nucleotides not matched to a gene: 5. Germline V gene sequence: CDR1 MDHEN, CDR2 SYDVKM. In nucleotides, the CDR3 is TGTGCCAGCAGTCCCGGGGACAGGGGTAATCAGCCCCAGCATTTT. Its translation: CASSPGDRGNQPQHF.

The V call is TRBV7-3, the J call TRBJ2-2, with a weak D call TRBD1 (6 bases). The ends were cut back, 5 bases at V and 5 bases at J, with 18 bases in the middle. Per the germline V gene, CDR1 is SGHTA and CDR2 is FQGTGA. The CDR3 runs 16 residues. The CDR3: CASSLHRAPQTGELFF. CDR3 nucleotides: TGTGCCAGCAGCCTCCACAGGGCCCCCCAAACCGGGGAGCTGTTTTTT.

V is TRBV27 and J is TRBJ2-7; 13 bases line up with TRBD2. The V gene's germline CDR1 is MNHEY and CDR2 SMNVEV (reference sequence). This CDR3 contains 14 residues. The ends lost 5 bases at V and 13 bases at J; junction bases unmatched: 11. The CDR3 DNA reads as TGTGCCAGCAGTCTACTTCGGACTAGCGGGAGTACATACTTC. This encodes CASSLLRTSGSTYF.

This chain links TRBV19 with TRBJ1-5; 8 bases are shared with TRBD1. V shed 11 bases, J shed 4 bases, and the junction held 7 bases outside the gene matches. This CDR3 is 13 amino acids long. The germline gives CDR1 LNHDA, CDR2 SQIVND (reference sequence). CDR3 sequence reads: CAVGTGGNQPQHF. CDR3 coding DNA: TGTGCCGTCGGGACAGGTGGAAATCAGCCCCAGCATTTT.

This clone was observed once. J is TRBJ2-7 and V is TRBV28, with D perhaps TRBD2 (6 bases). Trimming left V 5 bases short and J 0 bases short, with 14 bases between. The CDR3 sequence is 15 residues long. Germline V lookup: CDR1 MDHEN, CDR2 SYDVKM. Written as DNA, the CDR3 is TGTGCCAGCAGTGCCCCGGGGGATTTCTCCTACGAGCAGTACTTC. This codes for CASSAPGDFSYEQYF.

The V gene is TRBV4-2, the J gene TRBJ1-2; D is perhaps TRBD1 (6 bases). Germline V lookup: CDR1 LGHNA, CDR2 YNFKEQ. V lost 4 bases and J 1 base, leaving 7 bases between the germline ends. The CDR3 is made up of 13 amino acids. CDR3: CASSRTDNYGYTF. The CDR3 DNA sequence: TGTGCCAGCAGCCGGACAGATAACTATGGCTACACCTTC.

This clone was observed once. The chain has TRBV14 and TRBJ2-1; the match to TRBD1 covers 8 bases. CDR1 is SGHDN and CDR2 is FVKESK in the germline V gene. The V segment lost 1 base and the J segment 7 bases; nucleotides outside the gene matches: 3. The CDR3 has 14 residues. The CDR3 DNA reads as TGTGCCAGCAGCCAAGTCCACAGGGGGAATGAGCAGTTCTTC. Encoded protein: CASSQVHRGNEQFF.

This clone was recorded a few times. This chain links TRBV10-3 with TRBJ1-2; no reliable D call. Germline CDR1 ENHRY, CDR2 SYGVKD. This CDR3 comprises 12 residues. V was cut by 4 bases and J by 4 bases, with 7 bases left in between. The DNA for the CDR3 is TGTGCCATCAGTGGAGATCTCTATGGCTACACCTTC. It translates to CAISGDLYGYTF.

This sequence joins TRBV5-1 and TRBJ1-4; D remains unclear. This CDR3 contains 16 residues. V lost 5 bases and J lost 0, with 14 bases in between. Germline V gene sequence: CDR1 SGHRS, CDR2 YFSETQ. In DNA, the CDR3 is TGCGCCAGCAGTTTCGGGTCTGGGGCAACTAATGAAAAACTGTTTTTT. This translates into CASSFGSGATNEKLFF.

This sequence joins TRBV11-2 and TRBJ2-2, with a possible D match to TRBD1 (6 bases). The germline V gene has CDR1 SGHAT and CDR2 FQNNGV. Trimming took off 1 base at V and 5 bases at J, with 17 bases between the two ends. The CDR3 runs 17 residues. CDR3 nucleotides: TGTGCCAGCAGCTTAGTTCTGAGTACAGGGATAACCGGGGAGCTGTTTTTT. It translates to CASSLVLSTGITGELFF.